This T cell receptor (beta chain) was identified in a study of breast tumors, draining lymph nodes, adjacent tissues. Overall study findings and caveats: Data only fit, rather than demonstrated, lymph node origin of most tumor T cells. Tumor TCR diversity was below lymph nodes but above nontumor tissue. Data fit most tumor T cells coming from lymph node, expanding in tumor. Compared with basal-like, luminal-like tumors shared significantly more repertoire with nontumor tissue.

This CDR3 comprises 15 residues. The germline V and J ends were trimmed by 5 bases and 7 bases, with 19 bases remaining between them. Germline values: CDR1 MRHNA, CDR2 SNTAGT. In regard to this clonotype: Its antigen is unidentified. This may be a read error, as it is one base from a much larger clone.

Breast cancer patients provided tissue from their axillary draining lymph nodes. A single record per CDR3 protein comes from TCRdb applying MiXCR to the multiplex PCR reads. The table records about 170,000 distinct CDR3 sequences, roughly a third of them present only once. Input material: axillary lymph node tissue. The chain couples TRBV6-4 to TRBJ2-3; D perhaps matches TRBD1 (5 bases). This TCR was sampled from a female donor with breast cancer. Some clones in this sample may be carry-over from other donors' samples. The CDR3 reads CASSHSWGIGYTQYF. The CDR3 DNA sequence: TGTGCCAGCAGTCATTCATGGGGCATTGGGTATACGCAGTATTTT.